The T cell receptor (beta chain) under discussion was sequenced for a study of yellow fever vaccine responses in identical twins. Study-wide results and limits: Twins reportedly showed a vaccine T cell response that seemed partly convergent and partly personalized.

CDR1 MGHRA and CDR2 YSYEKL come from the germline V gene. CDR3 length: 15 amino acids. V gave up 3 bases and J gave up 4 bases; unmatched junction bases: 8. A single record per CDR3 protein comes from TCRdb applying MiXCR to the RT-PCR reads. The profile shows under 650 distinct CDR3 sequences, roughly 90% of them singletons. With respect to this clonotype: The antigen remains unidentified.

The J gene is TRBJ2-7, the V gene TRBV4-1; 8 bases are shared with TRBD2. Here the sequenced sample was T cells from blood (PBMCs), unsorted or a sorted subset (not recorded which), taken before or after yellow fever vaccination (not recorded which). The origin of this receptor is a female donor who received the yellow fever vaccine. The CDR3 bases are TGCGCCAGCAGCCAGTTAGCGGGATCCGAATACGAGCAGTACTTC. It is translated as CASSQLAGSEYEQYF.